This TCR beta chain was obtained from a study of OX40 agonist ivuxolimab in advanced cancers. About the study: Ivuxolimab doses were 0.01, 0.1, 0.3, 1.5, 3 or 10 mg/kg every 2 weeks. Three dose-escalation patients had partial responses: one with hepatocellular carcinoma and two with cutaneous melanoma. Overall study results and limits: At 0.1 to 3.0 mg/kg, clonal expansion of CD4+ and CD8+ blood T cells had occurred by week 6.

The table lists this clone with a few counts. What it recognizes is unknown. The table came from immunoSEQ multiplex PCR; TCRdb's copy has only in-frame clones and leaves some out. The sample lists 130,000 or so clones; 90% were seen once. Germline V gene lookup returns CDR1 ENHRY and CDR2 SYGVKD. The trim removed 7 bases at V and 9 bases at J, leaving 7 bases unmatched. The CDR3 is made up of 12 amino acids. The receptor was derived from an adult with an advanced solid tumor such as melanoma, head and neck, liver or kidney cancer. Specimen: CD4+ or CD8+ T cells sorted from blood, collected in a trial of the OX40 agonist ivuxolimab. The chain couples TRBV10-3 to TRBJ1-2, with 8 bases identical to TRBD1. DNA of the CDR3: TGTGCCATCACCTTTGACAGGGGTAGCTACACCTTC. It encodes CAITFDRGSYTF.